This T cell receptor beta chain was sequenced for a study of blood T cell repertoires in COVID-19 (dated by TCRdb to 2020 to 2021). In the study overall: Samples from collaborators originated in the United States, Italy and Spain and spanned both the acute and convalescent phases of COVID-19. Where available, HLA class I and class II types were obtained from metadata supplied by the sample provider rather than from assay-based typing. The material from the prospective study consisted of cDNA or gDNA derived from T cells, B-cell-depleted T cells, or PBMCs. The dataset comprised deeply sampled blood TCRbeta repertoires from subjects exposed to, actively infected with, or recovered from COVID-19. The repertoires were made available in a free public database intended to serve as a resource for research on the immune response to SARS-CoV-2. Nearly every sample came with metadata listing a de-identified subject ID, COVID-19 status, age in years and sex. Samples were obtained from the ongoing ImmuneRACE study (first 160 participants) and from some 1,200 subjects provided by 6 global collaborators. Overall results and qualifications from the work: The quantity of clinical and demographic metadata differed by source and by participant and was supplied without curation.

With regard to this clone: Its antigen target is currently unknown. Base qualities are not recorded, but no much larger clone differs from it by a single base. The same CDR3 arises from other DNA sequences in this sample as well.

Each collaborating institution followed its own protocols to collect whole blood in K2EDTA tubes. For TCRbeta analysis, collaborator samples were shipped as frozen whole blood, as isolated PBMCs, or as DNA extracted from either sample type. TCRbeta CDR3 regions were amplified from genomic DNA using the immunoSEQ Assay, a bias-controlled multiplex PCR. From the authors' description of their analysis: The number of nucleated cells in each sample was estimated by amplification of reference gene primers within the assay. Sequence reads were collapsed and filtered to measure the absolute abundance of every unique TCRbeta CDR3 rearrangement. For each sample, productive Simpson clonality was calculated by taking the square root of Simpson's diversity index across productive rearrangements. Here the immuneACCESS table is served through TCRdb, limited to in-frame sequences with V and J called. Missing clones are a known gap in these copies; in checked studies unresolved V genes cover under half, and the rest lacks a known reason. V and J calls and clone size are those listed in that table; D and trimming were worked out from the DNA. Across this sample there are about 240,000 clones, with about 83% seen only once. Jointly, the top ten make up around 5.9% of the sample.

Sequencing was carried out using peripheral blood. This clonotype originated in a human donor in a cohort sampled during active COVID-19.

The DNA sequence reads TGTGCCAGCAGTTACTCGACCGGGGATAATTCACCCCTCCACTTT. Translated, this is CASSYSTGDNSPLHF. The rearrangement combines TRBV6-5 with TRBJ1-6, with the D segment identity uncertain. V is clipped by 0 bases and J by 5 bases, and the sequence between their germline boundaries is 8 bases long. The germline V gene gives CDR1 as MNHEY and CDR2 as SVGAGI. From cysteine to phenylalanine, the CDR3 is 15 amino acids long. Left in the record is the CDR3 DNA by itself, 45 bases read in frame from the first base.